What follows is one TCR beta chain and its context. This clonotype was seen at least ten times. Its binding antigen is unknown. Within one base of it there is no much larger clone, and no base qualities were kept. These data originate in a study of blood T cells in healthy people across ages (dated by TCRdb to about 2015). Describing the broader study: In model experiments, roughly one uniquely barcoded TCR beta cDNA molecule per two T cells was captured by template switching. For two donors (one aged 18 to 30 and one aged 80 or older), the study analyzed two additional independent replicas of 1 million unique cDNA reads from the same blood draw. The study measured age-related changes in TCR beta repertoire diversity using deep sequencing normalized with unique cDNA molecular identifiers. To avoid experimental bias, donors of different ages were spread randomly across the sequencing lanes. Four age groups were formed from the donors: young (average 16 years), middle-aged (more than 35), aged (62) and long-lived (approximately 78).

Preparation of the library involved 5' RACE. For sequencing, an Illumina HiSeq 2500 was employed. A second about 6 to 11 cycle PCR used a sample-barcoded 5' primer and a J-beta primer mix. A template-switch 5' adaptor carrying 12 random nucleotides introduced a unique molecular identifier onto each TCR beta cDNA molecule. Each sample yielded at least 2.5 million CDR3-containing paired-end reads. All of the RNA was converted into first-strand cDNA using the Mint cDNA synthesis kit, with a TRBC-specific oligonucleotide serving as the primer. All cDNA was treated with uracil-DNA glycosylase and then went through a first 18-cycle PCR with the universal primers M1SS and BC2_uni_R. As for the authors' bioinformatics: Each sample was normalized by randomly selecting 1 million high-quality reads, each carrying a distinct molecular identifier. Reads sharing molecular identifiers were discarded rather than binned into consensus sequences. MiTCR, run with a Q25 quality threshold and the strictest error-elimination algorithm, handled CDR3 identification, clonotype clustering and error correction. A nonparametric unseen species model with Euler transformation was used to estimate lower-bound total TCR beta diversity. TCRdb reanalyzed the raw reads on its own, using fastp at Q25 for trimming and MiXCR for clone calling, and kept in-frame beta chains. Every CDR3 protein is listed once, alongside the most common genes and DNA of its rows. These V and J calls originate from TCRdb's pipeline instead of the authors' own analysis. This sample gives 1.6 million or so distinct CDR3 sequences in total; 34% of them show up just once. The ten largest clonotypes hold approximately 10% of the sample.

What the research found in general, with its limitations: A strong correlation was found between observed TCR beta diversity and the percentage of naive T cells measured by flow cytometry. Compared with the aged group, more naive CD4+ T cells, fewer expanded clones and increased TCR diversity were shown by the long-lived group, suggesting age selection. The CMV infection status of donors was not known, potentially confounding age-related changes in expanded clonotypes. Total diversity estimates from one million sequenced T cells were considered lower bounds and underestimates. Bulk unsorted PBMC profiling prevented conclusive comparison of naive and antigen-experienced compartments. Observed TCR beta diversity per million T cells fell roughly linearly with age, and a significant reduction was already apparent by age around 40.

From its cysteine to its phenylalanine, the CDR3 spans 17 amino acids. Only the CDR3 region is kept as DNA, spanning 51 bases read in frame from base 1. The 40 or so donors, aged about 6 to 95 years, were systemically healthy Caucasian individuals from Russia. Each donor gave ten milliliters of peripheral blood, collected into EDTA-treated Vacutainer tubes. Ficoll-Paque density-gradient centrifugation was used to isolate PBMCs, with at least 7 million per sample. Trizol reagent was used to extract total RNA from PBMCs, with at least 5 micrograms per sample. The percentages of naive CD45RAhigh/CD27high T cells were determined by flow cytometry on a PBMC aliquot from every donor.

What was sequenced was blood. This sequence was found in a woman aged 25-40 years in good health. Recombination connected TRBV21-1 to TRBJ2-1; the table's D call TRBD1 went unverified against the DNA. TRBV21-1 is tagged as a pseudogene. The base sequence is TGTGCCAGCACCCCTCTCAAGGGGGCTAGATCCTTCAATGAGCAGTTCTTC. This codes for CASTPLKGARSFNEQFF.